The clone carrying this T cell receptor (beta chain) was recorded a few times. This entry belongs to a study of shared clonotypes between healthy human individuals. Per germline, CDR1 MGHRA and CDR2 YSYEKL. The V end lost 2 bases, the J end lost 8 bases, and 15 bases lay between the germline ends. CDR3 length: 14 amino acids. A CD45RA+ naive subset and a CD45RA-negative memory subset were split from CD4+ cells. Genomic DNA per cell subset filled all wells of several immunoSEQ plates. Profiled with immunoSEQ multiplex PCR; TCRdb holds only in-frame clones, not every one. The sample yields about 180,000 clones, approximately 95% seen once.

Sequenced sample: naive CD4+ T cells sorted from blood. Subset reported: CD45RA+ positively selected. The sequence derives from a woman younger than 45 in good health. V gene TRBV4-1 combines with J gene TRBJ1-1; D call uncertain. The CDR3 DNA is TGCGCCAGCAGCCAACCGACAAGGACCCGGGAAGCTTTCTTT. As protein: CASSQPTRTREAFF.